Each of the 30 T cell receptor gamma chains below was sequenced from the same sample in a study of intestinal T cells in coeliac disease. TRG repertoires were amplified with LymphoTrack primers from 150 to 250 ng of biopsy DNA. TCRdb called clones from the multiplex PCR reads again using CATT. The sample lists 1,500 to 2,000 gamma-chain clones, roughly half occurring once. For each case, the template was genomic DNA from ten roughly 5-µm formalin-fixed paraffin-embedded scrolls. Sequencing input: a duodenal biopsy. The receptors derive from a human donor with celiac disease.

The genes are TRGV10 and TRGJP1. TRGV10 is assigned to the ORF class and has an uncertain function. The CDR3 has 15 amino acids. V gave up 8 bases and J gave up 0 bases; unmatched junction bases: 7. CDR3 bases: TGTGCTGCGTGGGATTTTTATACCACTGGTTGGTTCAAGATATTT. Its translation is CAAWDFYTTGWFKIF.

J is TRGJ1 or TRGJ2 and V is TRGV9. With 6 bases clipped from V and 2 bases from J, the junction kept 13 bases outside the gene matches. The germline V gene encodes CDR1 GITISATS and CDR2 ISYDGTV (reference sequence). The CDR3 is 15 residues long. CDR3 coding DNA: TGTGCCTTGTGGCGAGGCACCGGGGATTATTATAAGAAACTCTTT. Protein: CALWRGTGDYYKKLF.

With regard to this clone: This may come from a read error, since a much larger clone is one base off. The identical CDR3 is also encoded by other nucleotide sequences in the sample. This chain uses TRGV2 with TRGJP2. J lost 1 base, V lost 4 bases, and 3 bases had no gene match. This CDR3 has 14 residues. The germline V gene encodes CDR1 EGSNGY and CDR2 YDSYNSKV. The CDR3 spells CATWDGSSDWIKTF. CDR3 DNA: TGTGCCACCTGGGATGGTAGTAGTGATTGGATCAAGACGTTT.

This chain uses TRGV9 with TRGJ1 or TRGJ2. CDR1 and CDR2 (germline): GITISATS, ISYDGTV (reference sequence). V shed 2 bases, J shed 9 bases, and the junction held 7 bases outside the gene matches. This CDR3 comprises 12 residues. CDR3: CALWEGALKKLF. DNA for the CDR3: TGTGCCTTGTGGGAGGGTGCTCTTAAGAAACTCTTT.

This clone was detected only a few times. This sequence joins TRGV11 and TRGJ1 or TRGJ2. TRGV11 is marked as an open reading frame, function uncertain. After removal of 3 bases from V and 9 bases from J, the junction contained 2 bases not matched to a gene. The CDR3 runs to 11 residues. In DNA, the CDR3 is TGTGCCTGCTGGATTAGGGCTAAGAAACTCTTT. Translated: CACWIRAKKLF.

This clone is categorized as large. J is TRGJP1 and V is TRGV10. TRGV10 is assigned to the ORF class and has an uncertain function. The CDR3 runs 13 residues. J lost 0 bases, V lost 7 bases, and 0 bases had no gene match. The CDR3 region is CAAWYTTGWFKIF. Here the CDR3 DNA reads TGTGCTGCGTGGTATACCACTGGTTGGTTCAAGATATTT.

Points on this clone: Just one base apart from a much larger clone, this may be a read error. In the same sample, other DNA sequences code for this CDR3. V is TRGV10 and J is TRGJP1. Being an ORF, TRGV10 has a function that is uncertain. This CDR3 is built from 14 residues. Here the CDR3 DNA reads TGCGCTGCGTGGGATGGGGCCACTGGTTGGTTCAAGATATTT. Translating it yields CAAWDGATGWFKIF.

This clone was seen a few times. The chain is built from TRGV8 and TRGJ1 or TRGJ2. CDR3 size: 11 residues. With 12 bases clipped from V and 0 bases from J, the junction kept 5 bases outside the gene matches. Germline V gives CDR1 VENAVY, CDR2 YDSYNSRV. CDR3 region: CAGSNYYKKLF. CDR3 DNA sequence: TGTGCCGGATCGAATTATTATAAGAAACTCTTT.

In its sample, this clone ranks as large. The gene calls are TRGV8 and TRGJP2. After removal of 9 bases from V and 4 bases from J, the junction contained 2 bases not matched to a gene. Germline V gives CDR1 VENAVY, CDR2 YDSYNSRV. There are 11 residues in the CDR3. The CDR3 region has the DNA TGTGCCACCCCTAGTGATTGGATCAAGACGTTT. Translating it yields CATPSDWIKTF.

The chain is built from TRGV8 and TRGJ1 or TRGJ2. V shed 0 bases, J shed 6 bases, and the junction held 11 bases outside the gene matches. The CDR3 is made up of 15 amino acids. Germline-derived CDR1 and CDR2 are VENAVY and YDSYNSRV. Here the CDR3 reads CATWDRRVGCYKKLF. CDR3 in DNA: TGTGCCACCTGGGATAGGCGGGTAGGGTGTTATAAGAAACTCTTT.

By share, this clone ranks as large. Additional DNA sequences in this sample encode the identical CDR3. The chain combines TRGV2 with TRGJP2. Per the germline V gene, CDR1 is EGSNGY and CDR2 is YDSYNSKV. The CDR3 contains 15 residues. With V trimmed by 1 base and J by 3 bases, 5 bases remained unmatched. DNA for the CDR3: TGTGCCACCTGGGACGGCGGGGGTAGTGATTGGATCAAGACGTTT. Its protein product is CATWDGGGSDWIKTF.

Notes on this clone: Being one base from a much bigger clone, this may be a read error. This chain connects TRGV2 to TRGJP2. Germline CDR1 is EGSNGY and CDR2 is YDSYNSKV. This CDR3 is built from 14 residues. CDR3 residues: CTTWAYSSDWIKTF. CDR3 DNA sequence: TGTACCACCTGGGCTTATAGTAGTGATTGGATCAAGACGTTT.

Regarding this clone: A much larger clonotype is one base distant, so this may be a read error. This sample includes further DNA sequences coding for the same CDR3. The V gene is TRGV10, the J gene TRGJP1. TRGV10 is an open reading frame, and its role is uncertain. The J segment lost 4 bases and the V segment lost 8 bases, leaving 11 bases of the junction unmatched. CDR3 length: 15 amino acids. The CDR3 coding sequence is TGTGCTGCGTGGGCTGATGGTGGCACTGGTTGGTTCAAGATATTT. Amino acid sequence: CAAWADGGTGWFKIF.

The V and J genes are TRGV2 and TRGJ1 or TRGJ2. The CDR3 extends over 13 amino acids. With 0 bases clipped from V and 5 bases from J, the junction kept 4 bases outside the gene matches. Germline lookup yields CDR1 EGSNGY and CDR2 YDSYNSKV. The CDR3 is CATWDGFHYKKLF. CDR3 nucleotide sequence: TGTGCCACCTGGGACGGGTTCCATTATAAGAAACTCTTT.

The V and J genes are TRGV10 and TRGJP2. TRGV10 is placed among ORFs of uncertain function. The CDR3 runs 13 residues. After removal of 12 bases from V and 10 bases from J, the junction contained 15 bases not matched to a gene. In DNA, the CDR3 is TGTGCTGCAGGTCGGGGGGGGATTTGGATCAAGACGTTT. This codes for CAAGRGGIWIKTF.

The chain combines TRGV8 with TRGJP1. V was pared by 5 bases and J by 3 bases, with 9 bases of the junction left unmatched. Germline-derived CDR1 and CDR2 are VENAVY and YDSYNSRV. The CDR3 sequence is 15 residues long. CDR3 protein: CATWGRPPTGWFKIF. DNA of the CDR3: TGTGCCACCTGGGGTAGACCTCCCACTGGTTGGTTCAAGATATTT.

Details on this clone: Possible read error: a much larger clone is one base away. This chain joins TRGV8 and TRGJP2. Per the germline V gene, CDR1 is VENAVY and CDR2 is YDSYNSRV. V shed 2 bases and J 3 bases; nucleotides not matched to a gene: 6. The CDR3 consists of 15 residues. Here the CDR3 reads CATWDKYGSDWIKTF. CDR3 in DNA: TGTGCCACCTGGGATAAATATGGTAGTGATTGGATCAAGACGTTT.

This clone was found a few times. The V gene is TRGV10, the J gene TRGJ1 or TRGJ2. TRGV10 is placed among ORFs of uncertain function. The CDR3 contains 13 residues. V shed 8 bases, J shed 5 bases, and the junction held 10 bases outside the gene matches. The CDR3 protein is CAAWDYRHYKKLF. CDR3 nucleotides: TGTGCTGCGTGGGATTATAGGCATTATAAGAAACTCTTT.

This rearrangement joins TRGV8 to TRGJ1 or TRGJ2. CDR3 length: 13 amino acids. Germline V CDR1 and CDR2: VENAVY, YDSYNSRV. With 0 bases clipped from V and 5 bases from J, the junction kept 4 bases outside the gene matches. Here the CDR3 DNA reads TGTGCCACCTGGGATAGGCCGAATTATAAGAAACTCTTT. Translating it yields CATWDRPNYKKLF.

Details on this clone: Other DNA sequences in this specimen translate into the identical CDR3. The J gene is TRGJP1, the V gene TRGV2. Germline CDR1 and CDR2: EGSNGY and YDSYNSKV. There are 15 residues in the CDR3. The V gene end was trimmed by 0 bases and the J gene end by 1 base; junction bases not matched to a gene: 2. The CDR3, as DNA: TGTGCCACCTGGGACGGGCCTACCACTGGTTGGTTCAAGATATTT. This sequence encodes CATWDGPTTGWFKIF.

The rearrangement uses TRGV9 and TRGJ1 or TRGJ2. Germline CDR1 reads GITISATS; CDR2 reads ISYDGTV (reference sequence). This CDR3 region has 14 residues. Unmatched junction bases numbered 12, after V lost 0 bases and J lost 10 bases. CDR3 coding DNA: TGTGCCTTGTGGGAGGTGGCTCTTATTATAAAGAAACTCTTT. Translation gives CALWEVALIIKKLF.

The V gene is TRGV2, the J gene TRGJP1. The J call may be incorrect, as the DNA end agrees better with TRGJP. The CDR3 totals 17 residues. Germline-derived CDR1 and CDR2 are EGSNGY and YDSYNSKV. The CDR3 nucleotides are TGTGCCACCTGGGACGGGCCTTGGAAAACCACTGGTTGGTTCAAGGTATTT. Protein product: CATWDGPWKTTGWFKVF.

This clone was detected only once. A much bigger clone sits one base away, suggesting this may be a read error. The rearrangement joins TRGV10 to TRGJP1. TRGV10 has ORF status, its function being uncertain. This CDR3 is built from 15 residues. Trimming removed 8 bases from V and 1 base from J; junction bases left unmatched: 8. CDR3 region: CAAWEARTTGWFKIF. The CDR3 DNA reads TGTGCTGCGTGGGAAGCTCGTACCACTGGTTGGTTCAAGATATTT.

The rearrangement links TRGV3 to TRGJ1 or TRGJ2. This CDR3 is 13 amino acids long. J gave up 4 bases and V 0 bases, and 3 bases lay outside the gene matches. Germline CDR1 VTNTFY, CDR2 YDVSTARD (reference sequence). The DNA for the CDR3 is TGTGCCACCTGGGACAGGCCATATTATAAGAAACTCTTT. It specifies CATWDRPYYKKLF.

The table lists this clone with a few counts. This chain links TRGV2 with TRGJ1 or TRGJ2. With V trimmed by 6 bases and J by 0 bases, 8 bases remained unmatched. CDR1 is EGSNGY and CDR2 is YDSYNSKV in the germline V gene. This CDR3 is built from 14 residues. CDR3 sequence reads: CATWKKSNYYKKLF. In nucleotides, the CDR3 is TGTGCCACCTGGAAAAAATCGAATTATTATAAGAAACTCTTT.

The chain uses TRGV3 and TRGJP2. The CDR3 loop spans 17 amino acids. In germline, CDR1 is VTNTFY, CDR2 YDVSTARD (reference sequence). Trimming cost V 3 bases and J 9 bases; bases outside gene matches: 19. CDR3 region: CATWDRWCSVVNWIKTF. The CDR3 DNA reads TGTGCCACCTGGGACCGATGGTGTTCGGTAGTGAATTGGATCAAGACGTTT.

Comments on this clone: The sample contains more than one DNA sequence encoding this CDR3. The rearrangement joins TRGV2 to TRGJ1 or TRGJ2. V dropped 0 bases and J dropped 4; count of bases not matched to a gene: 6. The CDR3 covers 14 residues. Germline V lookup: CDR1 EGSNGY, CDR2 YDSYNSKV. CDR3: CATWDGPGYYKKLF. The CDR3 nucleotides read TGTGCCACCTGGGACGGGCCGGGATATTATAAGAAACTCTTT.

There are a few counts of this clone. Other DNA sequences within the sample encode an identical CDR3. The chain uses TRGV10 and TRGJ1 or TRGJ2. TRGV10 is annotated as an ORF whose role is uncertain. This CDR3 is built from 9 residues. The J segment lost 11 bases and the V segment lost 8 bases, leaving 4 bases of the junction unmatched. The CDR3: CAAWDEKLF. The CDR3 DNA reads as TGTGCTGCGTGGGATGAGAAACTCTTT.

With respect to this clone: This could be a read error, since a much larger clone is one nucleotide away. Other DNA sequences from this sample encode an identical CDR3 as well. The V call is TRGV2, the J call TRGJP2. CDR1 EGSNGY and CDR2 YDSYNSKV come from the germline V gene. The CDR3 totals 15 residues. The V and J ends lost 1 base and 3 bases, in that order; junction bases with no gene match: 5. CDR3 sequence (DNA): TGTGCCACCTGGGACGGACGAGGTAGTGATTGGATCAAGACGTTT. It yields the protein CATWDGRGSDWIKTF.

The V call is TRGV2, the J call TRGJ1 or TRGJ2. Germline lookup yields CDR1 EGSNGY and CDR2 YDSYNSKV. The trim removed 1 base at V and 0 bases at J, leaving 3 bases unmatched. This CDR3 region has 14 residues. CDR3 sequence reads: CATWDGKNYYKKLF. Written as DNA, the CDR3 is TGTGCCACCTGGGACGGCAAGAATTATTATAAGAAACTCTTT.